The 28 T cell receptor beta chains reported below all come from one sample, sequenced in a study of cytotoxic CD8 clonotypes in ibrutinib-treated CLL. The assay was immunoSEQ multiplex PCR, and TCRdb's table has in-frame clones only and misses some. The repertoire holds approximately 330,000 clones, with 80% as singletons. The sample consisted of PBMCs, taken before ibrutinib treatment. The receptors here all came from a human donor with chronic lymphocytic leukemia.

This chain joins TRBV11-3 and TRBJ2-1, with 9 bases fitting TRBD1. The CDR3 runs to 15 residues. V shed 5 bases and J 5 bases; nucleotides not matched to a gene: 7. The germline V gene has CDR1 SGHNT and CDR2 YENEEA. CDR3 protein: CASSKGQGSNNEQFF. The CDR3 DNA is TGTGCCAGCAGCAAAGGACAGGGGAGTAACAATGAGCAGTTCTTC.

The rearrangement links TRBV15 to TRBJ2-1; D is tentatively TRBD1 or TRBD2 (5 bases each). Between the trimmed V and J ends, which lost 1 base and 9 bases, there was a span of 13 bases. The germline CDR1 and CDR2 sequences are LNHNV and YYDKDF (reference sequence). CDR3 length: 14 residues. CDR3 amino acids: CATSRGGESGEQFF. CDR3 in DNA: TGTGCCACCAGCAGAGGAGGGGAATCGGGTGAGCAGTTCTTC.

The gene calls are TRBV10-3 and TRBJ1-2; 9 nucleotides line up with TRBD1. V gave up 0 bases and J gave up 6 bases; unmatched junction bases: 8. Looked up from germline, CDR1 is ENHRY and CDR2 is SYGVKD. CDR3 length: 16 amino acids. CDR3 sequence reads: CAISESYGTGINGYTF. As DNA, the CDR3 is TGTGCCATCAGTGAGTCGTACGGGACAGGGATAAATGGCTACACCTTC.

The sample holds one count of this clone. This chain uses TRBV5-1 with TRBJ2-1; 9 nucleotides match TRBD2. V lost 6 bases to trimming and J lost 1 base; unmatched junction nucleotides: 8. The germline V gene encodes CDR1 SGHRS and CDR2 YFSETQ. This CDR3 is 16 amino acids long. The DNA of the CDR3 is TGCGCCAGCACTCCCCCAGCGGGAGGATCCTACAATGAGCAGTTCTTC. It codes for CASTPPAGGSYNEQFF.

The chain recombines TRBV5-1 with TRBJ2-1, with 10 positions matching TRBD1. Germline trimming cut 0 bases from V and 7 bases from J; bases unmatched to any gene: 4. The CDR3 spans 15 residues. The germline V gene has CDR1 SGHRS and CDR2 YFSETQ. The CDR3 region has the DNA TGCGCCAGCAGCTTGGGACAGGGGGCCCCTAATGAGCAGTTCTTC. It specifies CASSLGQGAPNEQFF.

The chain employs TRBV19 and TRBJ2-3; D perhaps matches TRBD2 (7 bases). Germline V gene lookup returns CDR1 LNHDA and CDR2 SQIVND (reference sequence). This CDR3 spans 18 amino acids. The ends were cut back, 3 bases at V and 1 base at J, with 20 bases in the middle. CDR3 sequence: CASSMYPGGRIGTDTQYF. The CDR3 DNA follows: TGTGCCAGTAGTATGTACCCCGGGGGGCGCATAGGCACAGATACGCAGTATTTT.

There are a few counts of this clone. The chain joins TRBV2 to TRBJ1-5; D not certain. V was pared by 3 bases and J by 10 bases, with 13 bases between. The germline CDR1 and CDR2 sequences are SNHLY and FYNNEI. The CDR3 has 13 residues. The CDR3 DNA is TGTGCCAGCAGTGATCCCTCAGGTGAACCCCAGCATTTT. This translates into CASSDPSGEPQHF.

The chain joins TRBV15 to TRBJ2-5; the D is unclear. CDR1 is LNHNV and CDR2 is YYDKDF in the germline V gene (reference sequence). This CDR3 contains 15 residues. Trimming cost V 0 bases and J 2 bases, with 10 bases left between them. Here the CDR3 reads CATSRDPRLQETQYF. As DNA, the CDR3 is TGTGCCACCAGCAGAGATCCCCGCCTACAAGAGACCCAGTACTTC.

V gene TRBV19 combines with J gene TRBJ1-4; D possibly corresponds to TRBD1 (6 bases). The germline V gene encodes CDR1 LNHDA and CDR2 SQIVND (reference sequence). V was clipped by 6 bases and J by 5 bases, with 13 bases between them. The CDR3 extends over 14 amino acids. CDR3 amino acids: CASRRAGENEKLFF. The CDR3 DNA reads as TGTGCCAGTAGAAGGGCAGGGGAAAATGAAAAACTGTTTTTT.

This clone was found once. The chain employs TRBV4-3 and TRBJ2-2; TRBD1 might be the D (6 bases). Deletions cut 0 bases from V and 5 bases from J, with 13 bases between. The CDR3 has 16 residues. CDR1 and CDR2 from the germline V gene are LGHNA and YSLEER. The CDR3 loop reads CASSQDSRGRTGELFF. The CDR3 nucleotides read TGCGCCAGCAGCCAAGATTCGAGGGGGAGAACCGGGGAGCTGTTTTTT.

This rearrangement joins TRBV27 to TRBJ1-5, with TRBD1 as a possible D gene (6 bases). The CDR3 runs 13 residues. CDR1 and CDR2 from the germline V gene are MNHEY and SMNVEV (reference sequence). V dropped 4 bases and J dropped 6 bases, with 10 bases sitting between them. The CDR3 is CASSYREGQPQHF. In DNA, the CDR3 is TGTGCCAGCAGTTACAGGGAAGGTCAGCCCCAGCATTTT.

V and J are TRBV6-6 and TRBJ2-1; D gene unclear. CDR3 length: 13 residues. V shed 5 bases and J shed 9 bases, with 14 bases lying between them. CDR1 MNHNY and CDR2 SVGAGI come from the germline V gene (reference sequence). CDR3 loop: CASSTLLGGEQFF. CDR3 nucleotide sequence: TGTGCCAGCAGTACACTCTTAGGTGGTGAGCAGTTCTTC.

The rearrangement links TRBV7-9 to TRBJ2-6; D is perhaps TRBD1 (6 bases). The V end lost 7 bases, the J end lost 1 base, and 17 bases lay between the germline ends. This CDR3 region has 17 residues. Germline V gene lookup returns CDR1 SEHNR and CDR2 FQNEAQ (reference sequence). CDR3 residues: CASKFGQFRSGANVLTF. The CDR3 nucleotides read TGTGCCAGCAAGTTCGGACAGTTTCGGTCTGGGGCCAACGTCCTGACTTTC.

The chain links TRBV15 to TRBJ2-5; 7 positions match TRBD1. The CDR3 spans 16 residues. Germline V gene sequence: CDR1 LNHNV, CDR2 YYDKDF (reference sequence). Trimming cost V 4 bases and J 6 bases; bases outside gene matches: 14. CDR3: CATSTWETGSLKTQYF. The DNA for the CDR3 is TGTGCCACCAGCACCTGGGAGACAGGGAGTTTGAAGACCCAGTACTTC.

V gene TRBV6-6 combines with J gene TRBJ2-1; TRBD2 matches 11 bases. CDR1 is MNHNY, CDR2 SVGAGI, per germline (reference sequence). V lost 10 bases and J lost 2; bases outside the gene matches: 4. CDR3 length equals 14 residues. CDR3 sequence reads: CATRLAGPYNEQFF. The CDR3 coding sequence is TGTGCCACCAGACTAGCGGGGCCCTACAATGAGCAGTTCTTC.

This clone was detected ten times or more. Written as DNA, the CDR3 is TGTGCCAGCAGCTCCCGGGCAGGGGGCACAGATACGCAGTATTTT. It specifies CASSSRAGGTDTQYF. The chain combines TRBV7-9 with TRBJ2-3; D may be TRBD1 (6 bases). CDR1 and CDR2 (germline): SEHNR, FQNEAQ (reference sequence). The CDR3 length is 15 residues. Trimming removed 4 bases from V and 1 base from J, with 12 bases in between.

V and J are TRBV9 and TRBJ2-3; 8 bases are shared with TRBD2. J gave up 2 bases and V 1 base, and 3 bases lay outside the gene matches. Per germline, CDR1 SGDLS and CDR2 YYNGEE. The CDR3 length is 15 residues. The CDR3: CASSVSGGYTDTQYF. In DNA, the CDR3 is TGTGCCAGCAGCGTATCGGGGGGGTACACAGATACGCAGTATTTT.

The J gene is TRBJ2-7, the V gene TRBV28, with D tentatively TRBD2 (6 bases). V was shortened by 2 bases and J by 3 bases, with 11 bases between the two germline ends. The CDR3 is 14 amino acids. CDR1 is MDHEN, CDR2 SYDVKM, per germline. This chain's CDR3 is CASSLIHGSYEQYF. The CDR3, as DNA: TGTGCCAGCAGTTTAATTCACGGGAGCTACGAGCAGTACTTC. The full variable domain, completed using reference TRBV28 and TRBJ2-7, is DVKVTQSSRYLVKRTGEKVFLECVQDMDHENMFWYRQDPGLGLRLIYFSYDVKMKEKGDIPEGYSVSREKKERFSLILESASTNQTSMYLCASSLIHGSYEQYFGPGTRLTVT.

The chain combines TRBV5-1 with TRBJ2-2; 7 bases are shared with TRBD2. Germline V gene sequence: CDR1 SGHRS, CDR2 YFSETQ. The CDR3 length is 15 residues. Unmatched junction bases numbered 5, after V lost 0 bases and J lost 6 bases. CDR3 amino acids: CASSLAAGAAGELFF. DNA of the CDR3: TGCGCCAGCAGCTTGGCGGCGGGAGCGGCCGGGGAGCTGTTTTTT.

CDR3: CASSLAKARGTDTQYF. CDR3 sequence (DNA): TGTGCCAGCAGTCTAGCTAAGGCCAGGGGCACAGATACGCAGTATTTT. The chain joins TRBV28 to TRBJ2-3; D assignment may be TRBD1 or TRBD2 (5 bases each). Germline CDR1 and CDR2: MDHEN and SYDVKM. Trimming stripped 5 bases from V and 1 base from J, with 16 bases between. The CDR3 is made up of 16 amino acids. The variable domain in full, completed from reference TRBV28 and TRBJ2-3, reads DVKVTQSSRYLVKRTGEKVFLECVQDMDHENMFWYRQDPGLGLRLIYFSYDVKMKEKGDIPEGYSVSREKKERFSLILESASTNQTSMYLCASSLAKARGTDTQYFGPGTRLTVL.

The V gene is TRBV12-5, the J gene TRBJ2-7, with D perhaps TRBD2 (5 bases). The CDR3 runs to 11 residues. V lost 5 bases, J lost 7 bases, and 9 bases lay in between. CDR1 is LGHNT and CDR2 is FRNRAP in the germline V gene. The CDR3 loop is CASGPPGEQYF. CDR3 nucleotides: TGTGCTAGTGGTCCCCCGGGGGAGCAGTACTTC.

The V gene is TRBV7-9, the J gene TRBJ1-2; maybe TRBD1 (5 bases). The V end was cut by 3 bases, the J end by 5 bases, with 13 bases between. The CDR3 is 14 residues long. Germline values: CDR1 SEHNR, CDR2 FQNEAQ (reference sequence). The CDR3: CASSFGHAQYGYTF. The CDR3 DNA sequence: TGTGCCAGCAGCTTCGGACACGCTCAATATGGCTACACCTTC.

The V and J genes are TRBV19 and TRBJ1-2; TRBD1 is a possible D gene (5 bases). The V gene's germline CDR1 is LNHDA and CDR2 SQIVND (reference sequence). V lost 6 bases and J 4 bases, leaving 15 bases between the germline ends. The CDR3 runs 14 residues. CDR3 DNA: TGTGCCAGTAGACAGGCCCCGGCTAGCTATGGCTACACCTTC. It encodes CASRQAPASYGYTF.

This rearrangement joins TRBV19 to TRBJ1-3, with TRBD1 as a possible D gene (6 bases). The CDR3 is 16 amino acids. Trimming left V 5 bases short and J 1 base short, with 15 bases between. Germline V gene sequence: CDR1 LNHDA, CDR2 SQIVND (reference sequence). CDR3 nucleotides: TGTGCCAGTAGTCCCCGGACAGCTTCTTCTGGAAACACCATATATTTT. Its translation: CASSPRTASSGNTIYF.

This clone has just a few counts. The V call is TRBV19, the J call TRBJ1-2; D is uncertain. Trimming shortened V by 5 bases and J by 0 bases, and 22 bases separated the two germline ends. The length of the CDR3 is 18 residues. Germline V CDR1 and CDR2: LNHDA, SQIVND (reference sequence). CDR3 residues: CASSLIASVGPANYGYTF. The CDR3 nucleotides are TGTGCCAGTAGTCTCATCGCTTCGGTGGGCCCAGCTAACTATGGCTACACCTTC.

This chain connects TRBV28 to TRBJ1-2, with D maybe TRBD1 (5 bases). V was clipped by 4 bases and J by 4 bases, with 10 bases between them. The CDR3 covers 13 residues. Germline V gives CDR1 MDHEN, CDR2 SYDVKM. The CDR3 DNA reads TGTGCCAGCAGTTCGCGAAGGGGCTATGGCTACACCTTC. This sequence encodes CASSSRRGYGYTF.

The rearrangement joins TRBV7-3 to TRBJ2-1; 10 bases match TRBD1. V gave up 5 bases and J gave up 4 bases; unmatched junction bases: 8. The V gene's germline CDR1 is SGHTA and CDR2 FQGTGA. The CDR3 has 16 amino acids. The CDR3 coding sequence is TGTGCCAGCAGCCTAGCAGGGACAGGGGTTTACAATGAGCAGTTCTTC. It codes for CASSLAGTGVYNEQFF.

J is TRBJ2-1 and V is TRBV6-5, with D possibly being TRBD2 (6 bases). This CDR3 contains 11 residues. Germline values: CDR1 MNHEY, CDR2 SVGAGI. V was cut by 8 bases and J by 8 bases, with 10 bases left in between. The CDR3 sequence: CASGWDYEQFF. As DNA, the CDR3 is TGTGCCAGCGGTTGGGACTATGAGCAGTTCTTC.